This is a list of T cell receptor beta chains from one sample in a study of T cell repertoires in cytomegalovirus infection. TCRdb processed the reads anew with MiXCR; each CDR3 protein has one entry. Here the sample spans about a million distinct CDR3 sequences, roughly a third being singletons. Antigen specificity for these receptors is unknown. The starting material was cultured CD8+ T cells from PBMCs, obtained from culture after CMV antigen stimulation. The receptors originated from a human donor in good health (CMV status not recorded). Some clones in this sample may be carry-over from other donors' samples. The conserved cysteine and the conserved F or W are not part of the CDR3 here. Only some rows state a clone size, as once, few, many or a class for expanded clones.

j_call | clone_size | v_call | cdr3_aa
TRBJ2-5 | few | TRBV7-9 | ASSAYRGGQETQY
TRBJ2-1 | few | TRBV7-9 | ASRIGTARKAMSYNEQF
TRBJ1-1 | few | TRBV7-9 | ASSTAGHTEAF
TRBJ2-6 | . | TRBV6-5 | ASSYGVSSGANVLT
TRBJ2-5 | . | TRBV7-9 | ASSLGGQDTRVQY
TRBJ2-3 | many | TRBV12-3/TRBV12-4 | ASSLVGPSGDNTDTQY
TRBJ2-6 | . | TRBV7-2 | ASSPIGQGAYGANVLT
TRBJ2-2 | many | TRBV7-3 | ASNAYIEGPMNTGELF
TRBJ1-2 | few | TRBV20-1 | SAGDRGNYGYT
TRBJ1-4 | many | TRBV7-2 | ASSFGPLGDNEKLF
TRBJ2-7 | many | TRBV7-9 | ASSPRGSYEQY
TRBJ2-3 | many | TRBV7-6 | ASSHARQGGGTDTQY
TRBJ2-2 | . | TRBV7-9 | ASRTRDRGLSTGELF
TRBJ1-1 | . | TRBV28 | ASSPPRGRTEAF
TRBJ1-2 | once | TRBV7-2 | ASSLVPRGERDYGYT
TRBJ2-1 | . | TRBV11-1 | ASSLLPVPTTHSIGNEQF
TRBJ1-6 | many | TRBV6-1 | ASRFGQPSYNSPLH